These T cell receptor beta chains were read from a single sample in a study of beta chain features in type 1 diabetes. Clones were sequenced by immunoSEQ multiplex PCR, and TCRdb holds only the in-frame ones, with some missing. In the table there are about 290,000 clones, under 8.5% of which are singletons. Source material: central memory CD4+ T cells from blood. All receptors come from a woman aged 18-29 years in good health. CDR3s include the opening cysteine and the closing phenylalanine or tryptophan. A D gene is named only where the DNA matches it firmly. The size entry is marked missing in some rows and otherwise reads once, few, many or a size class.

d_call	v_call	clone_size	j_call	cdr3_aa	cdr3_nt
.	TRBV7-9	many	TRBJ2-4	CASSLQDIQYF	TGTGCCAGCAGCTTACAGGACATTCAGTACTTC
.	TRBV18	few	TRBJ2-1	CASSRNSYNEQFF	TGTGCCAGCTCCCGTAACTCCTACAATGAGCAGTTCTTC
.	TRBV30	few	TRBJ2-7	CAWTTGRKQYF	TGTGCCTGGACTACAGGCAGGAAGCAGTACTTC
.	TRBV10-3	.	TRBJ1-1	CASQEGAAVLVALF	TGTGCCTCCCAAGAAGGGGCGGCGGTCCTTGTAGCTCTCTTT
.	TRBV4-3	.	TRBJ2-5	CASSLSGQLEETQYF	TGCGCCAGCAGCCTTAGTGGACAGCTCGAAGAGACCCAGTACTTC
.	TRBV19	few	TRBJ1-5	CASRLGNQPQHF	TGTGCCAGTAGGCTGGGGAATCAGCCCCAGCATTTT
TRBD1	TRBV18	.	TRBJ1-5	CASSPPTGTDNQPQHF	TGTGCCAGCTCACCTCCGACAGGGACGGACAATCAGCCCCAGCATTTT
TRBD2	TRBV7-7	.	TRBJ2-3	CASSETSNPADTQYF	TGTGCTAGCAGCGAGACTAGCAACCCCGCAGATACGCAGTATTTT
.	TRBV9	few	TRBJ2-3	CASSPRTDLDTQYF	TGTGCCAGCAGCCCGAGGACAGATCTGGATACGCAGTATTTT
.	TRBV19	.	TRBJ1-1	CASRGMGDTEAFF	TGTGCCAGCAGGGGAATGGGCGACACTGAAGCTTTCTTT
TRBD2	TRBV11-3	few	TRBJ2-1	CASSPGLAGAQLGDEQFF	TGTGCCAGCAGCCCCGGACTAGCGGGGGCCCAACTTGGCGATGAGCAGTTCTTC
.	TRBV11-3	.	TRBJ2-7	CASARGDYEQYF	TGTGCCAGCGCCCGTGGGGACTACGAGCAGTACTTC
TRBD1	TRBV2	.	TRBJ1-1	CASSPGGGNTEAFF	TGTGCCAGCAGTCCAGGGGGCGGTAACACTGAAGCTTTCTTT
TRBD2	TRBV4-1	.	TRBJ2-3	CASSQERLAGDTQYF	TGCGCCAGCAGCCAGGAACGACTAGCGGGGGATACGCAGTATTTT
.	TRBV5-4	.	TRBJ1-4	CASSRRFQEKLFF	TGTGCCAGCAGCCGCCGGTTTCAAGAAAAACTGTTTTTT
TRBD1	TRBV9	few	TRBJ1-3	CASSVRGQGNTIYF	TGTGCCAGCAGCGTAAGGGGACAGGGAAACACCATATATTTT
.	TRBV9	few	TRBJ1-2	CASSPDSWGYGYTF	TGTGCCAGCAGCCCCGACTCATGGGGCTATGGCTACACCTTC
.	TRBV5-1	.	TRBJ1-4	CASATRTGEKLFF	TGCGCCAGCGCGACCCGAACTGGGGAAAAACTGTTTTTT
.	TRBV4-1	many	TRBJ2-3	CASSQADRLTDTQYF	TGCGCCAGCAGCCAAGCAGACAGGCTCACAGATACGCAGTATTTT
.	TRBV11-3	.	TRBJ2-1	CASSSGAAGEQFF	TGTGCCAGCAGCTCGGGAGCGGCTGGAGAGCAGTTCTTC
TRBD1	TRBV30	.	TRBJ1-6	CAWSTTTGGNSPLHF	TGTGCCTGGAGTACCACGACAGGGGGAAATTCACCCCTCCACTTT
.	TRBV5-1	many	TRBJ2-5	CASSLAVGTGTTQYF	TGCGCCAGCAGCTTGGCCGTTGGCACCGGAACGACCCAGTACTTC
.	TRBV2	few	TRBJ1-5	CASSEQGRHQPQHF	TGTGCCAGCAGTGAGCAGGGGCGTCATCAGCCCCAGCATTTT
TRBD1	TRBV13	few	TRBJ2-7	CASTLTGGAYEQYF	TGTGCCAGCACCCTCACAGGGGGCGCGTACGAGCAGTACTTC
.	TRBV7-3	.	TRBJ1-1	CASSGGGGNTEAFF	TGTGCCAGCAGCGGCGGCGGAGGGAACACTGAAGCTTTCTTT
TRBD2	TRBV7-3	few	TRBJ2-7	CASSPPSGTSGNYEQYF	TGTGCCAGCAGCCCCCCTTCCGGGACTAGCGGGAACTACGAGCAGTACTTC
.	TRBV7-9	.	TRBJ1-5	CATGRTGDHQPQHF	TGTGCCACCGGAAGGACGGGTGACCATCAGCCCCAGCATTTT
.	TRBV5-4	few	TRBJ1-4	CASSLYGSSNEKLFF	TGTGCCAGCAGCTTATACGGGAGCTCTAATGAAAAACTGTTTTTT
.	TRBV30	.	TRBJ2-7	CAWSVKGLQYF	TGTGCCTGGAGTGTTAAGGGGCTGCAGTACTTC
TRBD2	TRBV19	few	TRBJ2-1	CASSPQAGGRYNEQFF	TGTGCCAGTAGTCCTCAAGCGGGGGGCCGGTACAATGAGCAGTTCTTC
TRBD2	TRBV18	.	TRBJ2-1	CASSSGDSGVYNEQFF	TGTGCCAGCTCAAGCGGGGACTCCGGGGTCTACAATGAGCAGTTCTTC
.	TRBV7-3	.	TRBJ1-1	CASSLKAGVLGTEAFF	TGTGCCAGCAGCTTAAAAGCGGGCGTGCTCGGCACTGAAGCTTTCTTT
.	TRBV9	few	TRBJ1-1	CASSVTSTGMNTEAFF	TGTGCCAGCAGCGTAACTAGTACGGGCATGAACACTGAAGCTTTCTTT
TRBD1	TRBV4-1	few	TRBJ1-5	CASSQVWTGQQPQHF	TGCGCCAGCAGCCAAGTATGGACAGGGCAGCAGCCCCAGCATTTT
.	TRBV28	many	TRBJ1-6	CASSPIGPLHF	TGTGCCAGCAGCCCTATAGGGCCCCTCCACTTT
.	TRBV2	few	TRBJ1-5	CASSDRGSQPQHF	TGTGCCAGCAGTGACAGGGGAAGTCAGCCCCAGCATTTT
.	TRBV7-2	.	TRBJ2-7	CASSSFFYEQYF	TGTGCCAGCAGCTCCTTCTTCTACGAGCAGTACTTC
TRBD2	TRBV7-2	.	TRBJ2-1	CASSYPPPGLARSYNEQFF	TGTGCCAGCAGCTACCCACCACCGGGACTAGCGCGGTCCTACAATGAGCAGTTCTTC
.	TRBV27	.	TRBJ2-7	CASSPKTGSYEQYF	TGTGCCAGCAGTCCAAAGACAGGCTCCTACGAGCAGTACTTC
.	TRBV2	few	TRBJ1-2	CASSLSGRDYTF	TGTGCCAGCAGTTTATCAGGGCGCGACTACACCTTC
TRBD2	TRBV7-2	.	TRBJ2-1	CASSSRTSGDEQFF	TGTGCCAGCAGCTCGAGGACTAGCGGGGATGAGCAGTTCTTC
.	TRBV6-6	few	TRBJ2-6	CASRGLGANVLTF	TGTGCCAGCAGGGGACTTGGGGCCAACGTCCTGACTTTC
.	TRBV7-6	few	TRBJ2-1	CASSFRLGAYNEQFF	TGTGCCAGCAGCTTTCGACTAGGGGCCTACAATGAGCAGTTCTTC
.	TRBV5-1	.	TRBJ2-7	CASSPHYGGTGRYEQYF	TGCGCCAGCAGCCCCCATTACGGGGGTACAGGGCGCTACGAGCAGTACTTC
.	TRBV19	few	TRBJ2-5	CASSPGSADGVYQETQYF	TGTGCCAGTAGCCCTGGATCAGCCGATGGGGTCTACCAAGAGACCCAGTACTTC
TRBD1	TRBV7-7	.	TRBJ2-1	CASSSYRGPNNEQFF	TGTGCTAGCAGCTCCTACAGGGGCCCGAACAATGAGCAGTTCTTC